Each of the 16 T cell receptor beta chains below was sequenced from the same sample in a study of prognosis after radiotherapy for stage I lung cancer. Template was genomic DNA; TCR beta CDR3 amplified in two multiplex PCR rounds. The use of primers specific to each TRBV and TRBJ gene characterized first-round PCR. TCRdb re-called the multiplex PCR reads with MiXCR, one entry per CDR3 protein. The sample includes some 13,000 distinct CDR3 sequences, about 50% of them seen just once. The sample was PBMCs, taken before or after stereotactic body radiation therapy (not recorded which). These receptors were taken from a donor of 50 years or more with non-small cell lung cancer.

For this clonotype: A far larger clone is only one base removed, so a read error is likely. V and J are TRBV7-9 and TRBJ2-3; no reliable D call. This CDR3 is built from 12 residues. Looked up from germline, CDR1 is SEHNR and CDR2 is FQNEAQ (reference sequence). Trimming shortened V by 6 bases and J by 7 bases, and 11 bases separated the two germline ends. The CDR3 reads CASRAETYTQYF. The CDR3 DNA is TGTGCCAGCAGGGCAGAAACATATACGCAGTATTTT.

This clonotype occurred many times. In DNA form, the CDR3 reads TGTGCCAGCAGCTTGCAGCTGAACACTGAAGCTTTCTTT. Amino acid sequence: CASSLQLNTEAFF. V gene TRBV7-9 combines with J gene TRBJ1-1; D remains ambiguous. The CDR3 sequence is 13 residues long. V was trimmed by 3 bases and J by 0 bases, leaving 5 bases between them. CDR1 and CDR2 from the germline V gene are SEHNR and FQNEAQ (reference sequence).

By frequency in the sample, this clonotype is medium-sized. J is TRBJ2-1 and V is TRBV27; D may be TRBD2 (7 bases). The V end lost 10 bases, the J end lost 0 bases, and 22 bases lay between the germline ends. CDR3 size: 17 residues. The germline CDR1 and CDR2 sequences are MNHEY and SMNVEV (reference sequence). CDR3 DNA sequence: TGTGCCACCAGGGACATGTCTAGCGGATACTCCTACAATGAGCAGTTCTTC. Translating gives CATRDMSSGYSYNEQFF.

In its sample, this clonotype was seen many times. The rearrangement uses TRBV9 and TRBJ2-7; 10 nucleotides line up with TRBD2. V dropped 7 bases and J dropped 6; count of bases not matched to a gene: 1. The CDR3 covers 11 residues. Germline V lookup: CDR1 SGDLS, CDR2 YYNGEE. The CDR3 sequence: CASVAGGEQYF. CDR3 DNA: TGTGCCAGCGTAGCGGGGGGCGAGCAGTACTTC.

For this clonotype: A read error likely explains this, since a far larger clone differs by one base. The V call is TRBV6-4, the J call TRBJ2-4; a possible D gene is TRBD1 (5 bases). The CDR3 loop spans 14 amino acids. Germline V CDR1 and CDR2: MRHNA, SNTAGT. V shed 5 bases and J shed 1 base, with 9 bases lying between them. The chain's CDR3 is CASSSGIAKNIQYF. DNA of the CDR3: TGTGCCAGCAGTTCAGGGATTGCCAAAAACATTCAGTACTTC.

Turning to this clonotype: This likely traces to a read error, being one base from a far larger clone. The genes are TRBV9 and TRBJ1-5; D perhaps matches TRBD1 (5 bases). CDR1 is SGDLS, CDR2 YYNGEE, per germline. CDR3 length: 13 residues. The DNA of the CDR3 is TGTGCCAGCAGCCAAGGCGGGGCTCAGCCCCATCATTTT. As protein: CASSQGGAQPHHF.

Of note for this clonotype: One base separates it from a far larger clone, so it is likely a read error. Because the CDR3's place on the DNA is in doubt, the DNA is left out and the CDR3 is given as listed by TCRdb. This chain uses TRBV6-9 with TRBJ1-5. The CDR3 is 16 residues long, ends included. Germline V gives CDR1 MNHGY, CDR2 SVAAGI. The CDR3: CASSSSTFGTNQPQHF.

In its sample, this clonotype is medium-sized. The chain carries TRBV6-1 and TRBJ2-6; 11 bases line up with TRBD1. The J segment lost 1 base and the V segment lost 6 bases, leaving 11 bases of the junction unmatched. This CDR3 spans 19 amino acids. The V gene's germline CDR1 is MNHNS and CDR2 SASEGT. The CDR3 spells CASSTFPGQGASGANVLTF. The CDR3 nucleotides are TGTGCCAGCAGCACCTTCCCCGGACAGGGGGCGTCTGGGGCCAACGTCCTGACTTTC.

This chain connects TRBV30 to TRBJ2-7, with TRBD2 matching over 10 bases. The CDR3 runs 13 residues. CDR1 and CDR2 from the germline V gene are GTSNPN and SVGIG (reference sequence). J lost 7 bases, V lost 3 bases, and 6 bases had no gene match. In DNA, the CDR3 is TGTGCCTGGAGAGCGGGAGGGACGGGTGAGCAGTACTTC. Translation: CAWRAGGTGEQYF.

This clonotype was detected many times. V usage is TRBV20-1 and J usage is TRBJ2-7, with 8 nucleotides matching TRBD1. The DNA end is more similar to TRBJ2-5, so the J call may be wrong. The CDR3 totals 15 residues. CDR1 DFQATT and CDR2 SNEGSKA come from the germline V gene (reference sequence). CDR3 in amino acids: CSASGQGLTGETQYF. CDR3 nucleotides: TGCAGTGCTAGCGGACAGGGCCTAACCGGGGAGACCCAGTACTTC.

As to this clonotype: Relative to the germline gene, one junction end is altered; a read error may explain this. CDR3 nucleotides: TGTGCCAGCAGTGACCGAGGACGGATTAACGAGCAGTTTTTC. As protein: CASSDRGRINEQFF. This chain joins TRBV2 and TRBJ2-1; D is uncertain. The CDR3 is 14 amino acids. Germline lookup yields CDR1 SNHLY and CDR2 FYNNEI.

Judged by abundance, this clonotype is medium-sized. The V gene is TRBV7-8, the J gene TRBJ2-1; a weak D match, TRBD2 (6 bases). CDR3 size: 15 residues. Trimming took 1 base from V and 3 from J, leaving 10 bases between them. CDR1 and CDR2 (germline): SGHVS, FQNEAQ. CDR3 sequence (DNA): TGTGCCAGCAGCTTAGAACTAGCTCACTACAATGAGCAGTTCTTC. Translated: CASSLELAHYNEQFF.

In this sample, this clonotype is medium-sized. The CDR3 here is CASSSDGGVSQPQHF. The CDR3 DNA reads TGTGCCAGCAGCTCGGACGGGGGCGTTAGCCAGCCCCAGCATTTT. The J gene is TRBJ1-5, the V gene TRBV12-3 or TRBV12-4; perhaps TRBD1 as D (6 bases). This CDR3 spans 15 amino acids. V was shortened by 6 bases and J by 7 bases, with 19 bases between the two germline ends.

This clonotype qualifies as medium-sized. The chain combines TRBV20-1 with TRBJ2-3; TRBD2 aligns across 12 bases. The CDR3 runs 16 residues. V lost 1 base to trimming and J lost 2 bases; unmatched junction nucleotides: 4. Per the germline V gene, CDR1 is DFQATT and CDR2 is SNEGSKA (reference sequence). The DNA of the CDR3 is TGCAGTGCTAGAGCTAGCGGGAGGGCCCTCACAGATACGCAGTATTTT. Translating gives CSARASGRALTDTQYF.

This sequence joins TRBV20-1 and TRBJ2-5, with TRBD1 matching 8 bases. The germline CDR1 and CDR2 sequences are DFQATT and SNEGSKA (reference sequence). The CDR3 length is 13 residues. Trimming removed 0 bases from V and 7 bases from J; junction bases left unmatched: 4. The CDR3 nucleotides are TGCAGTGCTAGAGATCAGGGGGCTGGGACCCAGTACTTC. It encodes CSARDQGAGTQYF.

To note about this clonotype: A junction end diverges from the germline sequence, so it may reflect a read error. J is TRBJ1-5 and V is TRBV2; D is perhaps TRBD1 (6 bases). Germline assignment: CDR1 SNHLY and CDR2 FYNNEI. This CDR3 comprises 14 residues. The CDR3 nucleotides are TGTGACAGCAGTGATACGTACCGGGACAAGCCCCAGCATTTT. Amino acid sequence: CDSSDTYRDKPQHF.